This T cell receptor beta chain appears in the sequencing data of a study of T cells in tuberculosis. Overall study results and limits: Active tuberculosis TCR-alpha repertoires lay closer to GMM-specific TCRs than IGRA-negative controls, suggesting clonal expansion. A GMM-specific repertoire classifier reached about 90% accuracy, AUROC approximately 0.93.

CDR1 is SGHTA, CDR2 FQGNSA, per germline. V was pared by 5 bases and J by 8 bases, with 15 bases between. The CDR3 has 14 residues. In regard to this clone: Its specificity is not known.

The assay was immunoSEQ multiplex PCR, and TCRdb's table has in-frame clones only and misses some. This table has tens of thousands of clones, about 94% appearing once. The sample taken for sequencing was PBMCs. The clonotype comes from a donor between 10 and 35 years old with latent tuberculosis or without tuberculosis infection. The chain couples TRBV7-2 to TRBJ2-2; D possibly corresponds to TRBD1 (6 bases). CDR3 nucleotide sequence: TGTGCCAGCAGCCCGAACCCCGGGACAGGGGAGCTGTTTTTT. Translating gives CASSPNPGTGELFF.